A selection of T cell receptor beta chains follows, all from one sample in a study of blood T cell repertoires in COVID-19. Sequencing used immunoSEQ multiplex PCR; TCRdb keeps in-frame clones, though not all of them. The repertoire holds 170,000 or so clones, with roughly 83% as singletons. Specimen: peripheral blood. Every receptor here comes from a middle-aged woman with COVID-19, enrolled during active disease. Both conserved end residues are part of each CDR3. The D gene is left open where the match is weak. Only some rows state a clone size, as once, few, many or a class for expanded clones.

>TRBJ1-2|NA|15|NA|TRBV3-1/TRBV3-2
TGTGCCAGCAGCAAAAACAGGGATTGGGGCTATGGCTACACCTTC
CASSKNRDWGYGYTF
>TRBJ1-5|NA|14|NA|TRBV5-8
TGTGCCAGCAGCTTGAAGGGGGGCAATCAGCCCCAGCATTTT
CASSLKGGNQPQHF
>TRBJ1-4|few|15|TRBD1|TRBV7-2
TGTGCCAGCGCGCGCTCTGGGACAGGGGGGGAAAAACTGTTTTTT
CASARSGTGGEKLFF
>TRBJ2-3|NA|14|TRBD1|TRBV28
TGTGCCAGCGCGGCGACAGGGTGGACAGATACGCAGTATTTT
CASAATGWTDTQYF
>TRBJ2-1|NA|16|NA|TRBV10-1
TGCGCCAGCAGTGACCCATCAGGGGGGACCTACAATGAGCAGTTCTTC
CASSDPSGGTYNEQFF
>TRBJ2-3|NA|15|TRBD2|TRBV6-4
TGTGCCAGCAGTGTCCTAGCGGGGACCACAGATACGCAGTATTTT
CASSVLAGTTDTQYF
>TRBJ2-3|NA|17|TRBD2|TRBV15
TGTGCCACCCGCGGGAGTAACCCGGGGAAGCGCACAGATACGCAGTATTTT
CATRGSNPGKRTDTQYF
>TRBJ2-7|NA|19|NA|TRBV5-4
TGTGCCAGCAGAATCCAAACAGGGGCGAGATTCGGGGGGGCCTACGAGCAGTACTTC
CASRIQTGARFGGAYEQYF
>TRBJ1-3|NA|12|NA|TRBV5-1
TGCGCCAGCGGGCTAAGTGGAAACACCATATATTTT
CASGLSGNTIYF
>TRBJ2-1|NA|15|NA|TRBV6-4
TGTGCCAGCAGTGACCAACAGGGACATACCAATGAGCAGTTCTTC
CASSDQQGHTNEQFF
>TRBJ2-1|NA|15|NA|TRBV7-3
TGTGCCAGCAGCTTACTTGGAGGGACTGGTAATGAGCAGTTCTTC
CASSLLGGTGNEQFF
>TRBJ2-7|NA|13|NA|TRBV20-1
TGCAGTGCTATTGAGCCTACCTCCTACGAGCAGTACTTC
CSAIEPTSYEQYF
>TRBJ1-2|few|16|TRBD1|TRBV28
TGTGCCAGCAGTACGCCCGGGACAGGGGGCGCCAACGGCTACACCTTC
CASSTPGTGGANGYTF
>TRBJ1-2|NA|14|TRBD1|TRBV18
TGTGCCAGCTCGCCGGGGACAGATGCCTATGGCTACACCTTC
CASSPGTDAYGYTF
>TRBJ2-2|NA|18|TRBD1|TRBV24-1
TGTGCCACCGGCAGAGACAGGGCGGCTTTCCGTCGGGACGGGGAGCTGTTTTTT
CATGRDRAAFRRDGELFF
>TRBJ2-7|NA|14|TRBD2|TRBV7-3
TGTGCCAGCAGCTTAATGGGCGGGAGACACGAGCAGTACTTC
CASSLMGGRHEQYF
>TRBJ2-2|NA|16|TRBD1|TRBV27
TGTGCCAGCTCGGGACAGGGGGTCCCGAACACCGGGGAGCTGTTTTTT
CASSGQGVPNTGELFF
>TRBJ1-5|NA|15|NA|TRBV5-1
TGCGCCAGCAGCTTGGAGGGGGATAGCAATCAGCCCCAGCATTTT
CASSLEGDSNQPQHF
>TRBJ1-5|many|12|NA|TRBV12-5
TGTGCTAGTGGTTTGGACTATCAGCCCCAGCATTTT
CASGLDYQPQHF
>TRBJ1-5|NA|16|NA|TRBV19
TGTGCCAGTAGTATAGGGGAGGCATCGGGCAATCAGCCCCAGCATTTT
CASSIGEASGNQPQHF
>TRBJ1-2|NA|14|NA|TRBV23-1
TGCGCCAGCAAGAGGGGGGGGAAGGTTGAGGGCTACACCTTC
CASKRGGKVEGYTF
>TRBJ1-1|NA|14|TRBD1|TRBV9
TGTGCCAGCAGCGCCAGGGGGCTGAACACTGAAGCTTTCTTT
CASSARGLNTEAFF
>TRBJ2-7|NA|13|TRBD1|TRBV5-1
TGCGCCAGCAGCTCTGGACAGGTGGGGGAGCAGTACTTC
CASSSGQVGEQYF
>TRBJ2-3|NA|13|NA|TRBV5-1
TGCGCCAGCAGCTTTTTAGTTGCAGATACGCAGTATTTT
CASSFLVADTQYF
>TRBJ1-1|NA|12|NA|TRBV7-9
TGTGCCAGCAGCCTGGCCCCTCCAGATGCTTTCTTT
CASSLAPPDAFF
>TRBJ1-1|NA|15|NA|TRBV7-9
TGTGCCAGCAGGGACGGTGGGGGGTTTAGTTCTGAAGCTTTCTTT
CASRDGGGFSSEAFF
>TRBJ1-1|NA|14|NA|TRBV5-1
TGCGCCAGCAGCTTCTGGGCTATGAACACTGAAGCTTTCTTT
CASSFWAMNTEAFF
>TRBJ2-4|NA|15|TRBD1|TRBV6-4
TGTGCCAGCAGTGACTCGCCCGACAGGGAGAACATTCAGTACTTC
CASSDSPDRENIQYF
>TRBJ1-4|NA|19|TRBD1|TRBV10-3
TGTGCCATCAGTGAGTCCCGGGACAGGGCGGGCTTCGCTAATGAAAAACTGTTTTTT
CAISESRDRAGFANEKLFF
>TRBJ1-2|once|11|NA|TRBV29-1
TGCAGCGTTCAGGCCGTCTATGGCTACACCTTC
CSVQAVYGYTF
>TRBJ2-1|few|17|TRBD2|TRBV18
TGTGCCAGCTCACCACGGCTAGCGGGAGGGACAGTAAATGAGCAGTTCTTC
CASSPRLAGGTVNEQFF
>TRBJ1-2|once|12|NA|TRBV11-2
TGTGCCAGCAGCTTAGCGGGGGAAGGCTACACCTTC
CASSLAGEGYTF
>TRBJ2-2|few|13|TRBD2|TRBV9
TGTGCCAGCACTAGCGGACACACCGGGGAGCTGTTTTTT
CASTSGHTGELFF
>TRBJ2-5|once|13|NA|TRBV12-5
TGTGCTAGTGGTTTGGGCCCTAGGGAGACCCAGTACTTC
CASGLGPRETQYF
>TRBJ2-3|NA|15|TRBD2|TRBV7-9
TGTGCCAGCAGCTTAGAGGGCGGGAGGGTCGATACGCAGTATTTT
CASSLEGGRVDTQYF
>TRBJ1-2|NA|16|NA|TRBV4-2
TGTGCCAGCAGCCAAGCCCGACAGTCTCCTAACTATGGCTACACCTTC
CASSQARQSPNYGYTF
>TRBJ2-7|few|14|NA|TRBV4-2
TGTGCCAGCAGCCAAGCCCCCCCTAGTGAGGAGCAGTACTTC
CASSQAPPSEEQYF
>TRBJ1-4|NA|14|TRBD1|TRBV19
TGTGCCAGTAGTTCCCCAGGGGGTCCTGAAAAACTGTTTTTT
CASSSPGGPEKLFF
>TRBJ1-2|NA|11|TRBD1|TRBV2
TGTGCCAGTCAGGGGGCTTATGGCTACACCTTC
CASQGAYGYTF
>TRBJ2-6|NA|15|NA|TRBV9
TGTGCCAGCAGCCTTGGTAGCCTAGGGGCCAACGTCCTGACTTTC
CASSLGSLGANVLTF
>TRBJ1-2|NA|16|TRBD1|TRBV5-1
TGCGCCAGCAGCTTGGTAGGACAGGGGCTTAACTATGGCTACACCTTC
CASSLVGQGLNYGYTF
>TRBJ2-2|NA|18|TRBD2|TRBV19
TGTGCCAGTAGTATCTGGGGGACTAGCGGGAGATCAGCCGGGGAGCTGTTTTTT
CASSIWGTSGRSAGELFF
>TRBJ1-1|NA|16|NA|TRBV7-9
TGTGCCAGCAGCTTAGACAGGGTCTCCCCGAACACTGAAGCTTTCTTT
CASSLDRVSPNTEAFF
>TRBJ1-2|NA|12|NA|TRBV27
TGTGCCAGCGCCGGGGGGAACTATGGCTACACCTTC
CASAGGNYGYTF
>TRBJ2-1|NA|15|NA|TRBV7-3
TGTGCCAGCAGCCCAAAGGACAGGGAGGGGAATGAGCAGTTCTTC
CASSPKDREGNEQFF
>TRBJ2-6|NA|18|NA|TRBV7-3
TGTGCCAGCAGCTTATCGGGAATAATAGGCTCTGGGGCCAACGTCCTGACTTTC
CASSLSGIIGSGANVLTF
>TRBJ1-5|NA|15|NA|TRBV6-5
TGTGCCAGCAGTTACTTGGGAGGTGGCAATCAGCCCCAGCATTTT
CASSYLGGGNQPQHF
>TRBJ1-1|NA|14|NA|TRBV7-9
TGTGCCAGCAGCTTAGGCGTCGGTAACACTGAAGCTTTCTTT
CASSLGVGNTEAFF
>TRBJ2-1|NA|14|TRBD2|TRBV6-5
TGTGCCAGCGTAGCGGGGGCCCGAGGGAATGAGCAGTTCTTC
CASVAGARGNEQFF
>TRBJ1-3|NA|13|NA|TRBV14
TGTGCCAGCCGGCGGCTGGCTGGAAACACCATATATTTT
CASRRLAGNTIYF
>TRBJ2-7|NA|15|TRBD2|TRBV6-6
TGTGCCAGCAGTCGAAGCGGGGGGGAACCCTACGAGCAGTACTTC
CASSRSGGEPYEQYF
>TRBJ2-3|NA|16|TRBD2|TRBV14
TGTGCCAGCAGCACTTGGACTAGCGGCCACACAGATACGCAGTATTTT
CASSTWTSGHTDTQYF
>TRBJ2-1|NA|21|TRBD1|TRBV19
TGTGCCAGCAGCGAGCCGGGACAGCAACCTGGAGCATACAGCTCCTACAATGAGCAGTTCTTC
CASSEPGQQPGAYSSYNEQFF